The 25 T cell receptor beta chains presented below share a single source sample, sequenced in a study of tumor T cells in aggressive B-cell lymphoma. Using immunoSEQ multiplex PCR, the repertoire was profiled, and TCRdb retains in-frame clones only, with some absent. The sample carries about 5,300 clones, more than 75% recorded once. The material sequenced was tumor tissue. These receptor sequences come from an adult with diffuse large B cell lymphoma.

For this clone: Germline is not matched at one junction end, which may reflect a read error. The rearrangement links TRBV6-5 to TRBJ1-1; D is perhaps TRBD1 (5 bases). CDR3 length equals 13 residues. Germline-derived CDR1 and CDR2 are MNHEY and SVGAGI. The CDR3 sequence: CASSYRGFTEVFF. CDR3 sequence (DNA): TGTGCCAGCAGTTACCGGGGGTTCACTGAAGTTTTCTTT.

The chain is built from TRBV30 and TRBJ2-6, with 8 bases identical to TRBD2. The CDR3 totals 19 residues. The V gene's germline CDR1 is GTSNPN and CDR2 SVGIG (reference sequence). V lost 0 bases to trimming and J lost 0 bases; unmatched junction nucleotides: 10. The chain's CDR3 is CAWSVLLAGDSSGANVLTF. CDR3 coding DNA: TGTGCCTGGAGTGTACTGCTAGCGGGTGATAGCTCTGGGGCCAACGTCCTGACTTTC. The complete variable domain, with remaining parts taken from reference TRBV30 and TRBJ2-6, reads SQTIHQWPATLVQPVGSPLSLECTVEGTSNPNLYWYRQAAGRGLQLLFYSVGIGQISSEVPQNLSASRPQDRQFILSSKKLLLSDSGFYLCAWSVLLAGDSSGANVLTFGAGSRLTVL.

The chain links TRBV28 to TRBJ1-2; no clear D. CDR3 length: 14 residues. Trimming took 3 bases from V and 4 from J, leaving 12 bases between them. In germline, CDR1 is MDHEN, CDR2 SYDVKM. DNA of the CDR3: TGTGCCAGCAGTTTTATTCGGGGAGGCTATGGCTACACCTTC. Amino acids: CASSFIRGGYGYTF.

V gene TRBV7-2 combines with J gene TRBJ2-3; 8 bases agree with TRBD1. This CDR3 comprises 14 residues. CDR1 and CDR2 (germline): SGHTA, FQGNSA. Unmatched junction bases numbered 2, after V lost 5 bases and J lost 1 base. The CDR3: CASSQDRGTDTQYF. CDR3 DNA sequence: TGTGCCAGCAGCCAGGACAGGGGCACAGATACGCAGTATTTT.

This chain joins TRBV11-2 and TRBJ2-4, with D possibly being TRBD1 (8 bases). Per the germline V gene, CDR1 is SGHAT and CDR2 is FQNNGV. The CDR3 length is 14 residues. Trimming stripped 1 base from V and 8 bases from J, with 12 bases between. The CDR3 protein is CASSLATGGDIQYF. As DNA, the CDR3 is TGTGCCAGCAGCTTAGCCACAGGGGGGGACATTCAGTACTTC.

This clone was recorded a few times. Here the CDR3 reads CASRSIQVFSGNTIYF. CDR3 coding DNA: TGTGCCAGCAGGTCTATCCAGGTTTTTTCTGGAAACACCATATATTTT. This rearrangement joins TRBV7-9 to TRBJ1-3; D ambiguous. Trimming removed 6 bases from V and 1 base from J, with 16 bases in between. The CDR3 is 16 amino acids. From germline, CDR1 is SEHNR and CDR2 FQNEAQ (reference sequence).

This chain links TRBV28 with TRBJ2-5, with 8 bases fitting TRBD2. The CDR3 is made up of 17 amino acids. CDR1 is MDHEN and CDR2 is SYDVKM in the germline V gene. The junction had 15 bases not matched to a gene; V was cut back by 4 bases and J by 5 bases. The CDR3 is CASSSPPGGGPGETQYF. CDR3 DNA sequence: TGTGCCAGCAGTTCCCCCCCTGGCGGGGGGCCCGGGGAGACCCAGTACTTC.

The rearrangement uses TRBV30 and TRBJ1-5; weak D call: TRBD1 (6 bases). Trimming cost V 0 bases and J 0 bases, with 9 bases left between them. Germline V gene sequence: CDR1 GTSNPN, CDR2 SVGIG (reference sequence). This CDR3 region has 15 residues. CDR3 bases: TGTGCCTGGAGTGTTGTAGGGGGTAGCAATCAGCCCCAGCATTTT. Translation: CAWSVVGGSNQPQHF. The full variable domain, in which reference TRBV30 and TRBJ1-5 provide the parts outside the CDR3, is SQTIHQWPATLVQPVGSPLSLECTVEGTSNPNLYWYRQAAGRGLQLLFYSVGIGQISSEVPQNLSASRPQDRQFILSSKKLLLSDSGFYLCAWSVVGGSNQPQHFGDGTRLSIL.

The chain joins TRBV7-2 to TRBJ2-7; D not resolved. The ends were cut back, 0 bases at V and 2 bases at J, with 5 bases in the middle. The CDR3 length is 13 residues. Germline CDR1 reads SGHTA; CDR2 reads FQGNSA. CDR3: CASSLAKTYEQYF. In DNA form, the CDR3 reads TGTGCCAGCAGCTTAGCTAAAACCTACGAGCAGTACTTC. Full variable domain (outside the CDR3, taken from reference TRBV7-2 and TRBJ2-7): GAGVSQSPSNKVTEKGKDVELRCDPISGHTALYWYRQSLGQGLEFLIYFQGNSAPDKSGLPSDRFSAERTGGSVSTLTIQRTQQEDSAVYLCASSLAKTYEQYFGPGTRLTVT.

The rearrangement uses TRBV6-5 and TRBJ1-1; unclear D gene. The CDR3 consists of 11 residues. Trimming stripped 4 bases from V and 7 bases from J, with 7 bases between. The germline gives CDR1 MNHEY, CDR2 SVGAGI. The CDR3 DNA reads TGTGCCAGCAGTTTTTCGGGTGAAGCTTTCTTT. Residues: CASSFSGEAFF.

The rearrangement joins TRBV7-2 to TRBJ1-5; possibly TRBD1 for D (6 bases). CDR1 and CDR2 (germline): SGHTA, FQGNSA. V was pared by 2 bases and J by 7 bases, with 15 bases between. The length of the CDR3 is 15 residues. CDR3 region: CASSLRGGGSQPQHF. The CDR3 nucleotides read TGTGCCAGCAGCTTAAGAGGGGGTGGTTCCCAGCCCCAGCATTTT.

This clone was counted only a few times. The gene calls are TRBV6-6 and TRBJ2-7; 8 bases match TRBD1. The CDR3 covers 14 residues. Trimming took 2 bases from V and 3 from J; bases not matched to a gene: 3. Germline lookup yields CDR1 MNHNY and CDR2 SVGAGI (reference sequence). This chain's CDR3 is CASSYTDRVYEQYF. The CDR3 region has the DNA TGTGCCAGCAGTTACACGGACAGGGTCTACGAGCAGTACTTC.

A few counts support this clone. The rearrangement links TRBV5-8 to TRBJ2-7, with a tentative D call TRBD2 (5 bases). The V and J ends lost 7 bases and 2 bases respectively, with 7 bases between them. The CDR3 extends over 11 amino acids. The V gene's germline CDR1 is SGHTS and CDR2 YDEGEE. DNA of the CDR3: TGTGCCAGCGAGGGAGCCTACGAGCAGTACTTC. Protein product: CASEGAYEQYF.

This clone showed up just once. The V and J genes are TRBV5-6 and TRBJ1-5; possibly TRBD1 for D (5 bases). The length of the CDR3 is 16 residues. The germline V gene encodes CDR1 SGHDT and CDR2 YYEEEE. Trimming took 1 base from V and 7 from J, leaving 18 bases between them. The CDR3 DNA reads TGTGCCAGCAGCTTGTTCGGGGGGGGGAAACGACAGCCCCAGCATTTT. Its protein product is CASSLFGGGKRQPQHF.

The rearrangement uses TRBV20-1 and TRBJ2-7; unclear D gene. Germline V gives CDR1 DFQATT, CDR2 SNEGSKA (reference sequence). This CDR3 has 11 amino acids. V shed 6 bases and J shed 4 bases, with 10 bases lying between them. CDR3 bases: TGCAGTGCCAGATTAGAATACGAGCAGTACTTC. Amino acids: CSARLEYEQYF.

Only one count was recorded for this clone. CDR3 sequence reads: CASSSLGGLYREQYF. CDR3 DNA sequence: TGTGCCAGCAGCTCCTTAGGGGGTTTGTATAGGGAGCAGTACTTC. V is TRBV6-5 and J is TRBJ2-7; maybe TRBD1 (6 bases). The V end was cut by 6 bases, the J end by 7 bases, with 22 bases between. Germline CDR1 MNHEY, CDR2 SVGAGI. This CDR3 comprises 15 residues.

This clone was seen only once. The chain recombines TRBV15 with TRBJ2-1, with 9 bases that match TRBD1. Per germline, CDR1 LNHNV and CDR2 YYDKDF (reference sequence). Losses at the gene ends were 7 bases for V and 0 bases for J; bases not matched to a gene: 16. This CDR3 comprises 19 residues. CDR3 DNA sequence: TGTGCCACCACCAGTGTCCTACAGGGGGCCCCCGCCTCCTACAATGAGCAGTTCTTC. Translating it yields CATTSVLQGAPASYNEQFF. Using reference TRBV15 and TRBJ2-1 for the parts outside the CDR3, the full variable domain is DAMVIQNPRYQVTQFGKPVTLSCSQTLNHNVMYWYQQKSSQAPKLLFHYYDKDFNNEADTPDNFQSRRPNTSFCFLDIRSPGLGDTAMYLCATTSVLQGAPASYNEQFFGPGTRLTVL.

The genes are TRBV25-1 and TRBJ1-1, with TRBD1 matching over 7 bases. Per germline, CDR1 MGHDK and CDR2 SYGVNS. The CDR3 totals 13 residues. J gave up 5 bases and V 3 bases, and 3 bases lay outside the gene matches. The CDR3 is CASSETGWTEAFF. In nucleotides, the CDR3 is TGTGCCAGCAGTGAGACAGGGTGGACTGAAGCTTTCTTT.

The J gene is TRBJ1-1, the V gene TRBV7-6; possible D gene TRBD1, 5 bases. The CDR3 consists of 14 residues. CDR1 and CDR2 from the germline V gene are SGHVS and FNYEAQ. Trimming removed 5 bases from V and 0 bases from J, with 10 bases in between. CDR3 coding DNA: TGTGCCAGCAGCAGCAGGGCTATGAACACTGAAGCTTTCTTT. It is translated as CASSSRAMNTEAFF.

The J gene is TRBJ2-7, the V gene TRBV5-4, with D perhaps matching TRBD2 (6 bases). This CDR3 is built from 14 residues. Trimming left V 0 bases short and J 1 base short, with 8 bases between. CDR1 and CDR2 from the germline V gene are SGHNT and YYREEE (reference sequence). The chain's CDR3 is CASSLVGGSYEQYF. CDR3 in DNA: TGTGCCAGCAGCTTGGTTGGGGGGTCCTACGAGCAGTACTTC.

Written as DNA, the CDR3 is TGCAGCGTTGAAAATACCGAGGGGCGGGGCACTGAAGCTTTCTTT. Protein: CSVENTEGRGTEAFF. The J gene is TRBJ1-1, the V gene TRBV29-1; TRBD1 is a possible D gene (5 bases). Germline CDR1 is SQVTM and CDR2 is ANQGSEA. The CDR3 has 15 residues. Trimming removed 2 bases from V and 4 bases from J, with 17 bases in between.

This chain uses TRBV6-5 with TRBJ1-1; TRBD1 matches at 10 bases. CDR1 is MNHEY, CDR2 SVGAGI, per germline. CDR3 length: 15 residues. V shed 6 bases, J shed 1 base, and the junction held 5 bases outside the gene matches. CDR3 amino acids: CASSQRTGGNTEAFF. The DNA of the CDR3 is TGTGCCAGCAGCCAACGGACAGGGGGGAACACTGAAGCTTTCTTT.

This clone turned up a few times. V gene TRBV9 combines with J gene TRBJ2-2; D may be TRBD2 (6 bases). CDR3 length: 16 residues. V gave up 4 bases and J gave up 0 bases, with 13 bases separating them. Per germline, CDR1 SGDLS and CDR2 YYNGEE. The CDR3 DNA sequence: TGTGCCAGCAGCATTCGGCGGGGCGCGAACACCGGGGAGCTGTTTTTT. This encodes CASSIRRGANTGELFF.

V gene TRBV5-1 combines with J gene TRBJ2-2; the match to TRBD2 covers 9 bases. V lost 2 bases to trimming and J lost 5 bases; unmatched junction nucleotides: 4. The CDR3 spans 15 residues. Per the germline V gene, CDR1 is SGHRS and CDR2 is YFSETQ. The DNA for the CDR3 is TGCGCCAGCAGCTTAAGCGGGAGGAATACCGGGGAGCTGTTTTTT. Its translation: CASSLSGRNTGELFF.

This rearrangement joins TRBV27 to TRBJ2-1; weak D call: TRBD1 (7 bases). Germline CDR1 is MNHEY and CDR2 is SMNVEV (reference sequence). V gave up 3 bases and J gave up 12 bases, with 24 bases separating them. This CDR3 is built from 16 residues. CDR3 amino acids: CASSFHQGGSLYWQFF. The CDR3 DNA reads as TGTGCCAGCAGTTTCCATCAGGGGGGCAGCCTATACTGGCAGTTCTTC.